This TCR beta chain is drawn from a study of human T cells and chemical hapten exposure. Study-wide background: 2% DPC applied to a 2 cm by 2 cm arm area sensitized donors.

TCRdb fed the RACE reads into MiXCR, producing one record per CDR3 protein. This table holds roughly 40,000 distinct CDR3 sequences, more than 8.5% found once. This clonotype came up many times. V lost 3 bases to trimming and J lost 1 base, with 9 bases between them. The CDR3 is 13 residues long. From germline, CDR1 is DFQATT and CDR2 SNEGSKA (reference sequence). As to time point: patch test 2, 6 weeks after DPC sensitization. The sample's treatment: therapeutic diphenylcyclopropenone sensitization with weekly scalp DPC. Only after blood had been drawn was each patch test applied. This TCR was sampled from a woman aged 40 to 50 with alopecia areata. Some clones in this sample may be carry-over from other donors' samples. The rearrangement joins TRBV20-1 to TRBJ1-1; no clear D gene. The sequencing used whole blood, collected in connection with sensitization to the hapten diphenylcyclopropenone (DPC). The CDR3 nucleotides are TGCAGTGCTAGTACGAGGGAGAACACTGAAGCTTTCTTT. This codes for CSASTRENTEAFF.